Given below is one T cell receptor beta chain in context. The ends lost 4 bases at V and 5 bases at J; junction bases unmatched: 14. This CDR3 spans 17 amino acids. Germline V gene sequence: CDR1 MNHNS, CDR2 SASEGT. The data originate from a study of blood T cell repertoires in COVID-19. Study at large: Researchers got acute and convalescent COVID-19 samples from the United States, Italy and Spain. Nucleic acid was either cDNA or gDNA, and it came from T cells, B-cell-depleted T cells, or PBMCs.

Original processing notes: Counts of nucleated cells, estimated from reference gene primer amplification, were obtained. The assay was immunoSEQ multiplex PCR, and TCRdb's table has in-frame clones only and misses some. V, J and clone size were drawn from that table, and D and trimming were deduced from the DNA. The sample holds about 83,000 clones, about 76% seen once. The sequencing input was peripheral blood. The receptor was isolated from a woman aged 80 or older with active or convalescent COVID-19. The J gene is TRBJ2-3, the V gene TRBV6-1, with 8 bases identical to TRBD2. CDR3 in amino acids: CASSAQREGHRGDTQYF. The CDR3 coding sequence is TGTGCCAGCAGTGCCCAACGGGAGGGGCACCGCGGAGATACGCAGTATTTT.